A selection of T cell receptor beta chains follows, all from one sample in a study of T cells in localized non-small cell lung cancer. The repertoire was sequenced with immunoSEQ multiplex PCR; TCRdb's copy has only in-frame clones and lacks some. Found here are around 29,000 clones, more than 75% of them singletons; the top ten hold about an eighth. The sample in question was peripheral blood, obtained before any cancer treatment. All receptors come from a female donor aged 60 or older with stage III squamous cell lung carcinoma. The CDR3 runs from the conserved cysteine through the conserved F or W. D genes are given only for firm matches. For some rows the clone size is stated as once, few or many, or as a class when expanded; others skip it.

j_call v_call clone_size d_call cdr3_nt cdr3_aa
TRBJ1-1 TRBV28 . TRBD1 TGTGCCAGCAGCCCGGGACAGCTGAACACTGAAGCTTTCTTT CASSPGQLNTEAFF
TRBJ1-5 TRBV28 . TRBD1 TGTGCCAGCAGGGGGACAGGACCCAATCAGCCCCAGCATTTT CASRGTGPNQPQHF
TRBJ2-3 TRBV9 . . TGTGCCAGCAGCGCCACCACAGATACGCAGTATTTT CASSATTDTQYF
TRBJ2-5 TRBV5-1 . TRBD2 TGCGCCAGCAGCTTTACCGGGACTAGCGGGAGGGAAGAGACCCAGTACTTC CASSFTGTSGREETQYF
TRBJ1-4 TRBV10-2 . . TGCGCCAGCAGTGAAGCCGGGAATGAAAAACTGTTTTTT CASSEAGNEKLFF
TRBJ2-1 TRBV10-3 . . TGTGCCATCAGGGAAGACAGTTACAATGAGCAGTTCTTC CAIREDSYNEQFF
TRBJ2-5 TRBV6-1 . . TGTGCCAGCAGTGTAGCGGTACAAGAGACCCAGTACTTC CASSVAVQETQYF
TRBJ2-7 TRBV7-8 once . TGTGCCAGCAGCTTGAGACTGAACTACGAGCAGTACTTC CASSLRLNYEQYF
TRBJ2-3 TRBV10-3 . TRBD2 TGTGCCATCAGTGATGGAGGACTAGCGGGAGTGGGTGGCACAGATACGCAGTATTTT CAISDGGLAGVGGTDTQYF
TRBJ1-4 TRBV9 . TRBD1 TGTGCCAGCAGCGTGGGACTGGGACAGCTTAATGAAAAACTGTTTTTT CASSVGLGQLNEKLFF
TRBJ1-6 TRBV5-1 . TRBD1 TGCGCCAGCAGTTCCGGGACAGCGGATTCACCCCTCCACTTT CASSSGTADSPLHF
TRBJ1-5 TRBV5-6 once . TGTGCCAGCAGTCTTGGGGATAATCAGCCCCAGCATTTT CASSLGDNQPQHF
TRBJ2-7 TRBV7-9 . TRBD1 TGTGCCGTACCGGACAGGGCCTACGAGCAGTACTTC CAVPDRAYEQYF
TRBJ1-1 TRBV21-1 . . TGTGCCAGCAGATTCAGGGCCCCGAGAACTGAAGCTTTCTTT CASRFRAPRTEAFF
TRBJ1-1 TRBV5-4 . . TGTGCCAGCAGCTTGACCCAGGGCACTGAAGCTTTCTTT CASSLTQGTEAFF
TRBJ2-1 TRBV7-2 . . TGTGCCAGCAGCTTATTCAGGGGTGGACCACCACCTGAGCAGTTCTTC CASSLFRGGPPPEQFF
TRBJ2-3 TRBV4-1 . TRBD2 TGCGCCAGCAGCCAAGATGGCGCGGGAGGAGGGACAGATACGCAGTATTTT CASSQDGAGGGTDTQYF
TRBJ1-2 TRBV5-4 . TRBD1 TGTGCCAGCAGCTTGGAAACAGGGGGCCGCGGCTACACCTTC CASSLETGGRGYTF
TRBJ1-5 TRBV5-1 . . TGCGCCAGCAGCCCGGGCCTGATGGATCTAAATCAGCCCCAGCATTTT CASSPGLMDLNQPQHF
TRBJ1-5 TRBV28 once . TGTGCCAGCAGTTTTCAGTATCAGCCCCAGCATTTT CASSFQYQPQHF
TRBJ1-5 TRBV7-2 once . TGTGCCAGCAGCTCTGGACGGACTAATCAGCCCCAGCATTTT CASSSGRTNQPQHF
TRBJ1-4 TRBV5-1 . . TGCGCCAGCAGCTTGAGGGCCAGCAGCCCTAATGAAAAACTGTTTTTT CASSLRASSPNEKLFF
TRBJ2-2 TRBV30 . TRBD2 TGTGCCTGGAGCCGGACTAGCGGGGGCGTCGGGGAGCTGTTTTTT CAWSRTSGGVGELFF
TRBJ1-1 TRBV5-1 . . TGCGCCAGCAGCTTACAGGGTTCCACTGAAGCTTTCTTT CASSLQGSTEAFF
TRBJ2-5 TRBV5-6 . TRBD2 TGTGCCAGCAGCTTGGAACAGGGACTAGCTCAAGAGACCCAGTACTTC CASSLEQGLAQETQYF
TRBJ2-1 TRBV5-1 . TRBD1 TGCGCCAGCAGCTTGGGCGACCGGACAGGGGTGTACGATGAGCAGTTCTTC CASSLGDRTGVYDEQFF
TRBJ2-5 TRBV18 . . TGTGCCAGCTCACCAATGGTCTCTGAGACCCAGTACTTC CASSPMVSETQYF
TRBJ1-2 TRBV14 . . TGTGCCAGCAGCCAAGAGAGTGCGAACTATGGCTACACCTTC CASSQESANYGYTF
TRBJ2-1 TRBV29-1 . . TGCAGCGTTGTCGAGGGTGGGTTATACAATGAGCAGTTCTTC CSVVEGGLYNEQFF
TRBJ1-4 TRBV7-2 . TRBD1 TGTGCCAGCAGCTCTACCGGGACAGGGGATGAAAAACTGTTTTTT CASSSTGTGDEKLFF
TRBJ2-2 TRBV28 . . TGTGCCAGCAGTTTTTGGGGGGCCCCGAACACCGGGGAGCTGTTTTTT CASSFWGAPNTGELFF
TRBJ2-3 TRBV7-7 . . TGTGCCAGCAGCTTATCGGGACTCCAAGAGGCCACAGATACGCAGTATTTT CASSLSGLQEATDTQYF
TRBJ1-1 TRBV5-1 . TRBD1 TGCGCCAGTTCGACAGGGCTCATGAACACTGAAGCTTTCTTT CASSTGLMNTEAFF
TRBJ2-1 TRBV5-1 . TRBD2 TGCGCCAGCAAGGGTGGGGAGGGGTCCTACAATGAGCAGTTCTTC CASKGGEGSYNEQFF
TRBJ2-1 TRBV4-1 . TRBD2 TGCGCCAGCAGCCTACGGGCCCCGAGGGTGGGGGGGTACAATGAGCAGTTCTTC CASSLRAPRVGGYNEQFF
TRBJ1-1 TRBV7-2 once . TGTGCCAGCAGCTTAGATTCTCAGAACACTGAAGCTTTCTTT CASSLDSQNTEAFF
TRBJ1-2 TRBV29-1 . . TGCAGCGCCTCCGGGCCATCCATGCATGGCTACACCTTC CSASGPSMHGYTF
TRBJ2-6 TRBV9 . TRBD1 TGTGCCAGCAGCGAGGGACAGGGAACCTCTGGGGCCAACGTCCTGACTTTC CASSEGQGTSGANVLTF
TRBJ2-1 TRBV9 . . TGTGCCAGCAGCGGAAACCCAAGGTTGGGGGGCAACTTATATGAGCAGTTCTTC CASSGNPRLGGNLYEQFF
TRBJ2-7 TRBV6-5 . . TGTGCCAGCAGTGAATACGAGCAGTACTTC CASSEYEQYF
TRBJ2-7 TRBV5-1 . TRBD1 TGCGCCAGCAGCTATGCTCCCGGGACAGGGGGCTACGAGCAGTACTTC CASSYAPGTGGYEQYF
TRBJ1-2 TRBV7-9 . . TGTGCCAGCAGCTTAGGACAGGCAACGCAGCATGGCTACACCTTC CASSLGQATQHGYTF
TRBJ2-3 TRBV2 . TRBD2 TGTGCCAGCAGTGAGTCTAGCGGGGTTAGCACAGATACGCAGTATTTT CASSESSGVSTDTQYF
TRBJ2-7 TRBV5-1 . TRBD1 TGCGCCAGCAGCTCCTCGGGACAGCGATCCTCCTACGAGCAGTACTTC CASSSSGQRSSYEQYF
TRBJ1-6 TRBV5-5 . TRBD1 TGTGCCAGCAGCTACGGCTCGGACAGGGGAAATTCACCCCTCCACTTT CASSYGSDRGNSPLHF
TRBJ1-1 TRBV4-1 . . TGCGCCAGCAGCGACCGAAGTAGAAGAACAGTGAACACTGAAGCTTTCTTT CASSDRSRRTVNTEAFF
TRBJ2-5 TRBV5-1 . TRBD1 TGCGCCAGCAGCTTACAGGGGATCCAAGAGACCCAGTACTTC CASSLQGIQETQYF
TRBJ2-1 TRBV5-1 . TRBD2 TGCGCCAGCAGCTTGAGGACTAGCGGGGACAATGAGCAGTTCTTC CASSLRTSGDNEQFF
TRBJ1-5 TRBV11-2 . TRBD1 TGTGCCAGCAGTCCCGGGACAGGGATAGATCAGCCCCAGCATTTT CASSPGTGIDQPQHF
TRBJ1-3 TRBV19 . . TGTGCCAGTAGTATGAAGTCCTCTGGAAACACCATATATTTT CASSMKSSGNTIYF
TRBJ1-5 TRBV18 once . TGTGCCAGCTCACCAACCGGTGAGGGGTATCAGCCCCAGCATTTT CASSPTGEGYQPQHF
TRBJ1-5 TRBV27 . TRBD1 TGTGCCAGCAGTGTTCGACAGGGGCAGCCCCAGCATTTT CASSVRQGQPQHF
TRBJ1-6 TRBV15 . TRBD1 TGTGCCACCAGCAGCGGGACAGCCAATAATTCACCCCTCCACTTT CATSSGTANNSPLHF
TRBJ2-7 TRBV30 . . TGTGCCTGGAACCAACGTTGGGGGAGCTCCTACGAGCAGTACTTC CAWNQRWGSSYEQYF
TRBJ2-1 TRBV28 . . TGTGCCAGCAGTTCCGGGCTGATGGAGCTACCGAGCTCCTACAATGAGCAGTTCTTC CASSSGLMELPSSYNEQFF
TRBJ2-7 TRBV5-8 once TRBD1 TGTGCCAGCAGCTTGTCTGGAGACAGGGGGTCCGGCGACGAGCAGTACTTC CASSLSGDRGSGDEQYF
TRBJ2-3 TRBV10-1 few . TGCGCCAGCAGTGGGTTTGGTGGCGATACGCAGTATTTT CASSGFGGDTQYF